These 24 T cell receptor beta chains were sequenced from one sample in a study of CD4 T cells in relation to SARS-CoV-2 and coronaviruses. CD4+ T cells from unexposed donors were obtained before the COVID-19 pandemic (2011-2018). CD4+ T cells were isolated from the cells after 10 days of culture. Their antigens remain unidentified. Clones were sequenced by immunoSEQ multiplex PCR, and TCRdb holds only the in-frame ones, with some missing. The data hold about 26,000 clones, with just under 75% observed a single time. What was sequenced was CD4+ T cells from PBMCs, cultured in vitro. The receptors shown here come from a human donor in good health.

The rearrangement joins TRBV7-2 to TRBJ1-2; 7 bases are a match to TRBD1. V shed 0 bases and J 8 bases; nucleotides not matched to a gene: 3. The CDR3 runs 13 residues. In germline, CDR1 is SGHTA, CDR2 FQGNSA. Here the CDR3 reads CASSLARGNGYTF. CDR3 nucleotides: TGTGCCAGCAGCTTAGCCAGGGGGAACGGCTACACCTTC.

The chain joins TRBV5-4 to TRBJ1-6; D ambiguous. The germline V gene encodes CDR1 SGHNT and CDR2 YYREEE (reference sequence). The ends were cut back, 0 bases at V and 1 base at J, with 11 bases in the middle. This CDR3 is built from 17 residues. The CDR3 loop is CASSLAVGSSYNSPLHF. The CDR3 DNA sequence: TGTGCCAGCAGCTTGGCCGTGGGGAGTTCCTATAATTCACCCCTCCACTTT. Filled out from reference TRBV5-4 and TRBJ1-6, the complete variable domain reads ETGVTQSPTHLIKTRGQQVTLRCSSQSGHNTVSWYQQALGQGPQFIFQYYREEENGRGNFPPRFSGLQFPNYSSELNVNALELDDSALYLCASSLAVGSSYNSPLHFGNGTRLTVT.

The rearrangement links TRBV5-4 to TRBJ2-1; 7 nucleotides align to TRBD1. J lost 4 bases, V lost 4 bases, and 8 bases had no gene match. The CDR3 runs to 15 residues. CDR1 and CDR2 from the germline V gene are SGHNT and YYREEE (reference sequence). The CDR3 sequence is CASSQITGAYNEQFF. Written as DNA, the CDR3 is TGTGCCAGCAGCCAAATTACAGGGGCTTACAATGAGCAGTTCTTC.

This clone was seen a few times. The V and J genes are TRBV2 and TRBJ1-1; D remains ambiguous. The CDR3 loop spans 13 amino acids. Trimming shortened V by 3 bases and J by 0 bases, and 5 bases separated the two germline ends. Looked up from germline, CDR1 is SNHLY and CDR2 is FYNNEI. CDR3 bases: TGTGCCAGCAGTGACCCCATGAACACTGAAGCTTTCTTT. Protein: CASSDPMNTEAFF.

This chain joins TRBV5-1 and TRBJ2-3, with D perhaps assigned TRBD1 or TRBD2 (5 bases each). V gave up 5 bases and J gave up 0 bases, with 16 bases separating them. The CDR3 contains 16 residues. Germline CDR1 reads SGHRS; CDR2 reads YFSETQ. In nucleotides, the CDR3 is TGCGCCAGCAGTGGCCCTCCGGGACCCAGCACAGATACGCAGTATTTT. Protein product: CASSGPPGPSTDTQYF.

The table lists this clone with a few counts. The chain joins TRBV6-5 to TRBJ1-2; no firm D call. This CDR3 contains 15 residues. Trimming cost V 0 bases and J 4 bases, with 12 bases left between them. Germline CDR1 is MNHEY and CDR2 is SVGAGI. CDR3: CASSYSSGPPYGYTF. The CDR3 DNA reads as TGTGCCAGCAGTTACTCGTCCGGGCCTCCCTATGGCTACACCTTC.

The chain carries TRBV25-1 and TRBJ1-6; D ambiguous. The V gene's germline CDR1 is MGHDK and CDR2 SYGVNS. The CDR3 extends over 17 amino acids. V lost 1 base, J lost 4 bases, and 14 bases lay in between. The chain's CDR3 is CASSEWPLTSYNSPLHF. The CDR3 DNA is TGTGCCAGCAGTGAATGGCCGTTGACATCTTATAATTCACCCCTCCACTTT.

The chain couples TRBV4-1 to TRBJ1-6; D possibly corresponds to TRBD1 (5 bases). The CDR3 consists of 18 residues. The germline V and J ends were trimmed by 0 bases and 4 bases, with 16 bases remaining between them. Germline V gene sequence: CDR1 MGHRA, CDR2 YSYEKL. The CDR3 DNA follows: TGCGCCAGCAGCCAAGATCGCAGGGAGAATATTTATAATTCACCCCTCCACTTT. Translating gives CASSQDRRENIYNSPLHF.

The chain recombines TRBV28 with TRBJ2-7; D ambiguous. V lost 2 bases and J 1 base, leaving 9 bases between the germline ends. Germline CDR1 MDHEN, CDR2 SYDVKM. The CDR3 covers 14 residues. In DNA form, the CDR3 reads TGTGCCAGCAGTTTAGGTAGTCCGTCCTACGAGCAGTACTTC. It specifies CASSLGSPSYEQYF.

V is TRBV2 and J is TRBJ2-1; no definite D call. The germline CDR1 and CDR2 sequences are SNHLY and FYNNEI. The CDR3 has 12 residues. The V end was cut by 4 bases, the J end by 8 bases, with 9 bases between. The CDR3 loop is CASSVFLDEQFF. The CDR3 DNA reads TGTGCCAGCAGTGTTTTTCTCGATGAGCAGTTCTTC.

The chain couples TRBV29-1 to TRBJ1-1, with D maybe TRBD1 (6 bases). Germline assignment: CDR1 SQVTM and CDR2 ANQGSEA. The V end was cut by 6 bases, the J end by 0 bases, with 11 bases between. The CDR3 has 13 amino acids. This CDR3 reads CSVADRLNTEAFF. The DNA for the CDR3 is TGCAGCGTCGCGGACAGATTGAACACTGAAGCTTTCTTT.

This clone was counted between two and nine times. The chain is built from TRBV16 and TRBJ1-5, with 7 bases lining up with TRBD1. CDR3 length: 15 amino acids. Germline lookup yields CDR1 KGHSY and CDR2 FQNENV. V was pared by 4 bases and J by 3 bases, with 6 bases of the junction left unmatched. DNA for the CDR3: TGTGCCAGCAGCCCGACAGGGTGGGCCAATCAGCCCCAGCATTTT. It is translated as CASSPTGWANQPQHF.

This clone was found a few times. This chain uses TRBV6-5 with TRBJ1-6, with a tentative D call TRBD1 (5 bases). Germline CDR1 and CDR2: MNHEY and SVGAGI. This CDR3 comprises 14 residues. With 7 bases removed from V and 6 bases from J, the gap between germline ends came to 13 bases. This CDR3 is CASNQGAGNSPLHF. CDR3 in DNA: TGTGCCAGCAACCAAGGGGCCGGTAATTCACCCCTCCACTTT.

The rearrangement links TRBV3-1 (or the pseudogene TRBV3-2) to TRBJ2-1, with TRBD2 matching over 8 bases. The CDR3 sequence is 16 residues long. Per the germline V gene, CDR1 is LGHDT and CDR2 is YNNKEL (reference sequence). The V gene end was trimmed by 4 bases and the J gene end by 3 bases; junction bases not matched to a gene: 8. DNA for the CDR3: TGTGCCAGCAGCCGCGCCGGGACTAGAAACTACAATGAGCAGTTCTTC. Translated: CASSRAGTRNYNEQFF.

The chain employs TRBV5-8 and TRBJ2-5; D may be TRBD2 (7 bases). Trimming left V 5 bases short and J 0 bases short, with 17 bases between. CDR1 and CDR2 (germline): SGHTS, YDEGEE. The CDR3 sequence is 16 residues long. Here the CDR3 DNA reads TGTGCCAGCAGGAAAGGAGGGGGGGGGTACCAAGAGACCCAGTACTTC. This gives the protein CASRKGGGGYQETQYF. Full variable domain (remainder filled in from reference TRBV5-8 and TRBJ2-5): EAGVTQSPTHLIKTRGQQATLRCSPISGHTSVYWYQQALGLGLQFLLWYDEGEERNRGNFPPRFSGRQFPNYSSELNVNALELEDSALYLCASRKGGGGYQETQYFGPGTRLLVL.

The gene calls are TRBV21-1 and TRBJ2-3; the D call of TRBD2 is as the table states it, not checked on the DNA. TRBV21-1 is a pseudogene. The CDR3 has 14 residues. The CDR3 loop reads CARMGGSREDTQYF. As DNA, the CDR3 is TGTGCCAGGATGGGCGGGAGTCGTGAAGATACGCAGTATTTT.

The chain links TRBV5-6 to TRBJ2-7, with TRBD1 matching over 8 bases. CDR1 SGHDT and CDR2 YYEEEE come from the germline V gene. The V gene end was trimmed by 1 base and the J gene end by 3 bases; junction bases not matched to a gene: 9. CDR3 size: 16 residues. In DNA, the CDR3 is TGTGCCAGCAGCTTGAACCAGGGGGCGCGTTACTACGAGCAGTACTTC. It specifies CASSLNQGARYYEQYF.

This chain uses TRBV5-1 with TRBJ2-1; D gene uncertain. Germline CDR1 reads SGHRS; CDR2 reads YFSETQ. Trimming stripped 0 bases from V and 7 bases from J, with 8 bases between. The CDR3 loop spans 13 amino acids. CDR3 DNA sequence: TGCGCCAGCAGCTTGGCCGGTGTAAATGAGCAGTTCTTC. This gives the protein CASSLAGVNEQFF.

This clone was recorded once. V gene TRBV7-6 combines with J gene TRBJ2-2; D not certain. This CDR3 spans 14 amino acids. Germline V CDR1 and CDR2: SGHVS, FNYEAQ. V lost 5 bases to trimming and J lost 7 bases, with 14 bases between them. This CDR3 is CASSLPGSGGELFF. The CDR3 DNA is TGTGCCAGCAGCCTCCCCGGGTCGGGCGGGGAGCTGTTTTTT.

The chain is built from TRBV12-3 or TRBV12-4 and TRBJ1-4; TRBD1 might be the D (6 bases). The CDR3 loop spans 13 amino acids. The V end lost 8 bases, the J end lost 6 bases, and 13 bases lay between the germline ends. The CDR3: CASARQAHEKLFF. DNA for the CDR3: TGTGCCAGCGCGCGACAGGCCCATGAAAAACTGTTTTTT.

As regards this clone: Additional DNA sequences in this sample encode the identical CDR3. This chain joins TRBV18 and TRBJ2-3; D call uncertain. CDR1 is KGHSH and CDR2 is LQKENI in the germline V gene. Deletions cut 0 bases from V and 0 bases from J, with 1 base between. The CDR3 has 13 amino acids. CDR3 in amino acids: CASSPPSTDTQYF. The CDR3 DNA follows: TGTGCCAGCTCACCACCTAGCACAGATACGCAGTATTTT.

The chain links TRBV3-1 (or the pseudogene TRBV3-2) to TRBJ2-2; 7 bases align to TRBD2. The CDR3 covers 17 residues. Germline V gene sequence: CDR1 LGHDT, CDR2 YNNKEL (reference sequence). The J segment lost 1 base and the V segment lost 5 bases, leaving 10 bases of the junction unmatched. The CDR3 loop is CASSTTLRGGNTGELFF. In DNA form, the CDR3 reads TGTGCCAGCAGCACAACTCTTCGCGGGGGGAACACCGGGGAGCTGTTTTTT.

This clone was observed a handful of times. This rearrangement joins TRBV6-5 to TRBJ1-2; D perhaps matches TRBD1 (6 bases). V lost 2 bases, J lost 2 bases, and 12 bases lay in between. Germline lookup yields CDR1 MNHEY and CDR2 SVGAGI. This CDR3 spans 15 amino acids. The CDR3 spells CASSYARTGNYGYTF. CDR3 in DNA: TGTGCCAGCAGTTACGCCCGAACAGGGAACTATGGCTACACCTTC.

The gene calls are TRBV7-2 and TRBJ1-2; weak D call: TRBD1 (5 bases). With 6 bases removed from V and 8 bases from J, the gap between germline ends came to 22 bases. CDR1 and CDR2 from the germline V gene are SGHTA and FQGNSA. This CDR3 is 15 amino acids long. The CDR3 coding sequence is TGTGCCAGCAGTTTCCCGGGGGGGGGTCGTAAAGGCTACACCTTC. It codes for CASSFPGGGRKGYTF.